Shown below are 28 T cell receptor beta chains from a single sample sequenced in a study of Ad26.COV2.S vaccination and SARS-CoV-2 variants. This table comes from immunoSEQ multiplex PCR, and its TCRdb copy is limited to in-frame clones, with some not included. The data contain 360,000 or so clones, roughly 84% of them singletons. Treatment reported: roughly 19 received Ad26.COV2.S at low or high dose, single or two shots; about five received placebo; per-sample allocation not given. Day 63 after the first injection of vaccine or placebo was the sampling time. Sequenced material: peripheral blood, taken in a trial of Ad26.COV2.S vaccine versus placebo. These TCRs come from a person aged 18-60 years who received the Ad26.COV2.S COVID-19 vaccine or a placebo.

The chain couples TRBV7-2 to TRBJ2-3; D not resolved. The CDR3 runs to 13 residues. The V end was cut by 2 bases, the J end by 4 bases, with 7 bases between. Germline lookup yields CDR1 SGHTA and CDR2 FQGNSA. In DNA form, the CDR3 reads TGTGCCAGCAGCTTACTTGGGGCAGATACGCAGTATTTT. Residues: CASSLLGADTQYF. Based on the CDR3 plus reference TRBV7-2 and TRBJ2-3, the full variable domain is GAGVSQSPSNKVTEKGKDVELRCDPISGHTALYWYRQSLGQGLEFLIYFQGNSAPDKSGLPSDRFSAERTGGSVSTLTIQRTQQEDSAVYLCASSLLGADTQYFGPGTRLTVL.

DNA of the CDR3: TGTGCCAGCAGTGGCTTTGGGGGACGGGAGAACACTGAAGCTTTCTTT. It codes for CASSGFGGRENTEAFF. The gene calls are TRBV6-1 and TRBJ1-1, with D possibly matching TRBD1 (5 bases). The CDR3 contains 16 residues. Germline assignment: CDR1 MNHNS and CDR2 SASEGT. The V end was cut by 4 bases, the J end by 1 base, with 16 bases between.

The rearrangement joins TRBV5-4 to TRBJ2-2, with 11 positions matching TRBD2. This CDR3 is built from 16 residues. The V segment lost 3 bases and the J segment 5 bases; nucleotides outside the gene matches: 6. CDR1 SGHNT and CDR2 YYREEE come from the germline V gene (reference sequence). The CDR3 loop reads CASSSGLAEKTGELFF. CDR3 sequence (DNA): TGTGCCAGCAGCTCGGGACTAGCGGAGAAGACCGGGGAGCTGTTTTTT.

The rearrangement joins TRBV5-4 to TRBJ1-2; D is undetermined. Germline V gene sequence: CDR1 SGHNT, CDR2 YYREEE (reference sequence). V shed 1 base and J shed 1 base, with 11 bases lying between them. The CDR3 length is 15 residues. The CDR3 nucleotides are TGTGCCAGCAGCTTGTATGTTGCAAATAACTATGGCTACACCTTC. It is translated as CASSLYVANNYGYTF.

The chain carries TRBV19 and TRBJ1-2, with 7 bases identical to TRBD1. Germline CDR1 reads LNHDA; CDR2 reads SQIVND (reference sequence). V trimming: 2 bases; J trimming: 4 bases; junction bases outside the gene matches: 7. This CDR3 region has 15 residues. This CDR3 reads CASSITRQGIYGYTF. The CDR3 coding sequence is TGTGCCAGTAGTATAACCCGACAGGGCATCTATGGCTACACCTTC.

The CDR3 here is CASSPSVGNQPQHF. DNA for the CDR3: TGTGCCAGCAGCCCCTCCGTTGGGAATCAGCCCCAGCATTTT. The genes are TRBV7-8 and TRBJ1-5; no firm D call. Trimming left V 5 bases short and J 4 bases short, with 12 bases between. The germline CDR1 and CDR2 sequences are SGHVS and FQNEAQ. CDR3 length: 14 amino acids.

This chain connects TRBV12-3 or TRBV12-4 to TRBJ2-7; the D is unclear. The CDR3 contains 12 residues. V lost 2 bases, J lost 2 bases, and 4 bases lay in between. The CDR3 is CASSLLPYEQYF. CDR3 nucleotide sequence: TGTGCCAGCAGTTTATTACCCTACGAGCAGTACTTC.

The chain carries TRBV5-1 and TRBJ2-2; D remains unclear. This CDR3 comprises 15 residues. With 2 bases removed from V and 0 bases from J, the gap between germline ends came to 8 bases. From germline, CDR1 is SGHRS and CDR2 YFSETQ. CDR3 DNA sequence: TGCGCCAGCAGCTTATTGGCCCCGAACACCGGGGAGCTGTTTTTT. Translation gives CASSLLAPNTGELFF.

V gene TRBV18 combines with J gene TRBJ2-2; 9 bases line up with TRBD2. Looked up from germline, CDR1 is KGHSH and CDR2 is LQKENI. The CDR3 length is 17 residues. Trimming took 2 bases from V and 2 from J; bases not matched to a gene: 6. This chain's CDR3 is CASSPMASGVNTGELFF. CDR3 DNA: TGTGCCAGCTCACCAATGGCTAGCGGGGTAAACACCGGGGAGCTGTTTTTT. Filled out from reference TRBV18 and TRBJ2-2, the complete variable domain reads NAGVMQNPRHLVRRRGQEARLRCSPMKGHSHVYWYRQLPEEGLKFMVYLQKENIIDESGMPKERFSAEFPKEGPSILRIQQVVRGDSAAYFCASSPMASGVNTGELFFGEGSRLTVL.

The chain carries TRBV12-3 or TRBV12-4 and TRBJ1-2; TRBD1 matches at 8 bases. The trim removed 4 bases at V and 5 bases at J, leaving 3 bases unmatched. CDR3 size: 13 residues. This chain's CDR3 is CASSSGGGYGYTF. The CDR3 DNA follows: TGTGCCAGCAGTTCAGGGGGCGGGTATGGCTACACCTTC.

CDR3 sequence (DNA): TGTGCCAGCAGTTTATCGGTGGGGACTAGCGGGGAGGGTACGCAGTATTTT. This translates into CASSLSVGTSGEGTQYF. V and J are TRBV27 and TRBJ2-3; 13 bases are shared with TRBD2. The CDR3 has 17 residues. The germline CDR1 and CDR2 sequences are MNHEY and SMNVEV (reference sequence). With 0 bases clipped from V and 8 bases from J, the junction kept 8 bases outside the gene matches.

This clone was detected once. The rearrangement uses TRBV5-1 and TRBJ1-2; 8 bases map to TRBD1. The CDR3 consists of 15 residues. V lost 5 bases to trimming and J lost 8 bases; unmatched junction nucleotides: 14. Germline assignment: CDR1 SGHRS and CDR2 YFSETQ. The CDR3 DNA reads TGCGCCAGCAGTATGCCCGAACAGGGGGACGAGGGCTACACCTTC. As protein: CASSMPEQGDEGYTF. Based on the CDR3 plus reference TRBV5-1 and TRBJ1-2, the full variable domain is KAGVTQTPRYLIKTRGQQVTLSCSPISGHRSVSWYQQTPGQGLQFLFEYFSETQRNKGNFPGRFSGRQFSNSRSEMNVSTLELGDSALYLCASSMPEQGDEGYTFGSGTRLTVV.

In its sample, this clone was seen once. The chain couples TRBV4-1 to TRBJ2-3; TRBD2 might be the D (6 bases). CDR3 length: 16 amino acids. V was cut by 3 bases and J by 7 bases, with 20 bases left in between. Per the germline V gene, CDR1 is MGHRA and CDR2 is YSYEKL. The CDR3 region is CASSHPPPGGGNTQYF. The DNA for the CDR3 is TGCGCCAGCAGCCACCCACCCCCAGGCGGAGGGAATACGCAGTATTTT.

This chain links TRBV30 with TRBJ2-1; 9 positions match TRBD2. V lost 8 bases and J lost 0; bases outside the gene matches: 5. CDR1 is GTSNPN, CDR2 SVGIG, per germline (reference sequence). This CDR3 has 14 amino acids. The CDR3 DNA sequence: TGTGCCCTAAGCGGGGGGCCCTCCTACAATGAGCAGTTCTTC. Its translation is CALSGGPSYNEQFF. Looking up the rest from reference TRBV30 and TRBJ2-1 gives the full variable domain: SQTIHQWPATLVQPVGSPLSLECTVEGTSNPNLYWYRQAAGRGLQLLFYSVGIGQISSEVPQNLSASRPQDRQFILSSKKLLLSDSGFYLCALSGGPSYNEQFFGPGTRLTVL.

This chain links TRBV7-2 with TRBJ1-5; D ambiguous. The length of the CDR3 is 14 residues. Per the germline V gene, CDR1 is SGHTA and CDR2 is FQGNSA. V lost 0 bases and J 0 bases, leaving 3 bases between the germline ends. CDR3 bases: TGTGCCAGCAGCTTAGCAATTAGCAATCAGCCCCAGCATTTT. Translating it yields CASSLAISNQPQHF.

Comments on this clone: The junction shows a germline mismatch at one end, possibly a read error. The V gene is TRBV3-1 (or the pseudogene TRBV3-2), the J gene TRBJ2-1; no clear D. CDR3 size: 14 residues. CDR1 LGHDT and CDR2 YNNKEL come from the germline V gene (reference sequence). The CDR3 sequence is CASSQDDGYYEQFF. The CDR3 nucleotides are TGTGCCAGCAGCCAAGATGACGGCTACTATGAGCAGTTCTTC.

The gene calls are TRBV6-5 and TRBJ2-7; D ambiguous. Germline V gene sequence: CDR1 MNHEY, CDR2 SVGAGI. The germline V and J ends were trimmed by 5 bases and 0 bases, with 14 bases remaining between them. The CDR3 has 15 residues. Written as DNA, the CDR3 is TGTGCCAGCAGTCTCACAAACCTCGACTCCTACGAGCAGTACTTC. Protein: CASSLTNLDSYEQYF.

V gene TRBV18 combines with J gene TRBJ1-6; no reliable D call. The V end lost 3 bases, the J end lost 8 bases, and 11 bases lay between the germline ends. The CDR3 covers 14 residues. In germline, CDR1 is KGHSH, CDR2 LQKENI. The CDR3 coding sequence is TGTGCCAGCTCACCGCGAGAGGACCATTCACCCCTCCACTTT. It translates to CASSPREDHSPLHF.

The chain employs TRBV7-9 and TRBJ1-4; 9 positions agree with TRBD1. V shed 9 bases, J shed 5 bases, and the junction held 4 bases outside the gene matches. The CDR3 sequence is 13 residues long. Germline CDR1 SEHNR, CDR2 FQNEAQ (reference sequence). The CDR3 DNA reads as TGTGCCAGTAACAGGGGGCCGAATGAAAAACTGTTTTTT. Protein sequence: CASNRGPNEKLFF.

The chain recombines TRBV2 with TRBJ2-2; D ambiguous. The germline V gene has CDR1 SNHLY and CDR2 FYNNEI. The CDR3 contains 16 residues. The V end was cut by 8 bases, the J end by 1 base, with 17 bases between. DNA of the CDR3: TGTGCCAGCGGGGTGGGTCTGGCAGGGAACACCGGGGAGCTGTTTTTT. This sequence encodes CASGVGLAGNTGELFF.

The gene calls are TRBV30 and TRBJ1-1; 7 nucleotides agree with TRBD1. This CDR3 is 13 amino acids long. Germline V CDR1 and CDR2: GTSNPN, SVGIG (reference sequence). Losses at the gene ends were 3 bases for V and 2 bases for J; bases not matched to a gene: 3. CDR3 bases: TGTGCCTGGAGCTGGGACAGAAACACTGAAGCTTTCTTT. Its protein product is CAWSWDRNTEAFF.

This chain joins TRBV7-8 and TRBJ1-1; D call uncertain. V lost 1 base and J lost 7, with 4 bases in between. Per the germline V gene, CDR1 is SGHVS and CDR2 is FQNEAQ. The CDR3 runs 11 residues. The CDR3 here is CASSLGFEAFF. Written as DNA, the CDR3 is TGTGCCAGCAGCTTAGGCTTTGAAGCTTTCTTT.

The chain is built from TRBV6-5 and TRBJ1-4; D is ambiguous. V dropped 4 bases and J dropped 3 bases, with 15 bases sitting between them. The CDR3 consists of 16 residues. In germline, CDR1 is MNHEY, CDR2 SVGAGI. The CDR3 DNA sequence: TGTGCCAGCAGTTCTCAAACACAGATATCTAATGAAAAACTGTTTTTT. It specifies CASSSQTQISNEKLFF.

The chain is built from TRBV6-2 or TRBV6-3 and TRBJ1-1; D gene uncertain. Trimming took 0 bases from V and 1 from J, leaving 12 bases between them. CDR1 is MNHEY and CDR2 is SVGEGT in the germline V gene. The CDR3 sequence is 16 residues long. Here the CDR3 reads CASSYSRTSKNTEAFF. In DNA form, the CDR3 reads TGTGCCAGCAGTTACTCAAGGACCAGCAAGAACACTGAAGCTTTCTTT.

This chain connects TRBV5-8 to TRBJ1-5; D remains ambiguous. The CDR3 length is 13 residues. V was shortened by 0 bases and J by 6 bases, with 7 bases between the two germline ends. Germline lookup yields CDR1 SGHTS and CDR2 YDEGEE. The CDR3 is CASSLGRVQPQHF. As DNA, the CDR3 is TGTGCCAGCAGCTTGGGGAGGGTTCAGCCCCAGCATTTT.

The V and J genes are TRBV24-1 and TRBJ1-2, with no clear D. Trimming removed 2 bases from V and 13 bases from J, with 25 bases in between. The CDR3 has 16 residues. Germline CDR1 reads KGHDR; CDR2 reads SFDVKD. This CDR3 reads CATSDCMGPPGLWCTF. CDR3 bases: TGTGCCACCAGTGATTGTATGGGCCCTCCAGGCCTCTGGTGCACCTTC.

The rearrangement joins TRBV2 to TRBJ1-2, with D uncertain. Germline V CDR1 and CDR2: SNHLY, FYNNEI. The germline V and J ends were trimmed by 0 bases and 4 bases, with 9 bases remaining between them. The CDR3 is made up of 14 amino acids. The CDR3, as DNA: TGTGCCAGCAGTGAAGCGCGCAGGACCTATGGCTACACCTTC. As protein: CASSEARRTYGYTF.

The CDR3 sequence is CASSQGSSGAYNEQFF. The DNA for the CDR3 is TGTGCCAGCAGCCAAGGCTCGAGCGGGGCCTACAATGAGCAGTTCTTC. The chain is built from TRBV3-1 (or the pseudogene TRBV3-2) and TRBJ2-1, with TRBD2 identical over 7 bases. This CDR3 spans 16 amino acids. Trimming removed 1 base from V and 2 bases from J; junction bases left unmatched: 5. Germline CDR1 is LGHDT and CDR2 is YNNKEL (reference sequence).